Sequencing of this TCR beta chain was carried out in a study of T cells in Graves' hyperthyroidism and ophthalmopathy. The germline CDR1 and CDR2 sequences are SGHDT and YYEEEE. The CDR3 runs 16 residues. Trimming at V came to 5 bases and at J to 0 bases, leaving 9 bases not matched to a gene. 10 ml of fresh peripheral blood supplied the PBMCs. Template material for amplifying TCR beta CDR3 regions consisted of RNA transcripts. TCR CDR3 underwent first-round RT-PCR with the HTBI primer set. From the multiplex PCR reads, TCRdb called clonotypes with MiXCR, one entry per CDR3 protein. The sample holds around 280,000 distinct CDR3 sequences, approximately 15% seen once.

The sequence was collected from a woman between 40 and 55 years old with Graves' hyperthyroidism. Input material: blood. The chain has TRBV5-6 and TRBJ2-7; 9 bases map to TRBD1. DNA of the CDR3: TGTGCCAGCAGGCTCACAACAGGGGGCTTCTCCTACGAGCAGTACTTC. This translates into CASRLTTGGFSYEQYF. The whole variable domain, filled in from reference TRBV5-6 and TRBJ2-7, reads DAGVTQSPTHLIKTRGQQVTLRCSPKSGHDTVSWYQQALGQGPQFIFQYYEEEERQRGNFPDRFSGHQFPNYSSELNVNALLLGDSALYLCASRLTTGGFSYEQYFGPGTRLTVT.